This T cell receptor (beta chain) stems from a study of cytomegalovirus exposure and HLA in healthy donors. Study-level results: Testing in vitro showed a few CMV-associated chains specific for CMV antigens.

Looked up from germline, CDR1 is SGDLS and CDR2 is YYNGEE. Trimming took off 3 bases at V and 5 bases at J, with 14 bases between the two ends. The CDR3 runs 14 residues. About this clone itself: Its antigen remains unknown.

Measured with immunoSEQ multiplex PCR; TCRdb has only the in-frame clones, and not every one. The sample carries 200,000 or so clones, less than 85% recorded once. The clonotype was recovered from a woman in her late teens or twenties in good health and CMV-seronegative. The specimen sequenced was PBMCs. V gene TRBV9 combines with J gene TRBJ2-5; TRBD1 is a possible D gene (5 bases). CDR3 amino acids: CASSGPGWSETQYF. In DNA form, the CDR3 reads TGTGCCAGCAGCGGTCCAGGGTGGAGTGAGACCCAGTACTTC.